This TCR beta chain derives from a study of T cells in localized non-small cell lung cancer. Sequenced by immunoSEQ multiplex PCR; TCRdb stores in-frame clones only, minus some. The sample shows about 33,000 clones, 85% to 90% of them seen only once. With regard to this clone: Antigen specificity is unknown.

Points from the study as a whole: Adjacent uninvolved lung tissue had the highest T cell clonality, exceeding tumor.

Germline V gene sequence: CDR1 SGHVS, CDR2 FQNEAQ. The CDR3 spans 13 residues. The V gene lost 5 bases and the J gene lost 5 bases, with 9 bases spanning the gap. The chain links TRBV7-8 to TRBJ1-4; D may be TRBD1 (5 bases). The source was peripheral blood, collected before any cancer treatment. This clonotype was sampled from a man aged 35-75 years with stage I lung adenocarcinoma. CDR3: CASSGDLNEKLFF. The DNA for the CDR3 is TGTGCCAGCAGCGGGGACTTAAATGAAAAACTGTTTTTT.